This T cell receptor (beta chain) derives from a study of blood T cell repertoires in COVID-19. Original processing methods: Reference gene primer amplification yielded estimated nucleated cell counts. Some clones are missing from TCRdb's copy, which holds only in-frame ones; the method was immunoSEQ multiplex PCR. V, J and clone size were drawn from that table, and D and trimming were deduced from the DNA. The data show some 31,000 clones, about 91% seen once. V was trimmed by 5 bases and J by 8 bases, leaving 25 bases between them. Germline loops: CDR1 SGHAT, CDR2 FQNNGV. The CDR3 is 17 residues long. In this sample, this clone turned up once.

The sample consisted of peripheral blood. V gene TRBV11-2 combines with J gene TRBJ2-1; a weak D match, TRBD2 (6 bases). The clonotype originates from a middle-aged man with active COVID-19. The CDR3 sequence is CASSQSRTKPLVDEQFF. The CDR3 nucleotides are TGTGCCAGCAGCCAATCCCGGACTAAGCCACTAGTGGATGAGCAGTTCTTC.